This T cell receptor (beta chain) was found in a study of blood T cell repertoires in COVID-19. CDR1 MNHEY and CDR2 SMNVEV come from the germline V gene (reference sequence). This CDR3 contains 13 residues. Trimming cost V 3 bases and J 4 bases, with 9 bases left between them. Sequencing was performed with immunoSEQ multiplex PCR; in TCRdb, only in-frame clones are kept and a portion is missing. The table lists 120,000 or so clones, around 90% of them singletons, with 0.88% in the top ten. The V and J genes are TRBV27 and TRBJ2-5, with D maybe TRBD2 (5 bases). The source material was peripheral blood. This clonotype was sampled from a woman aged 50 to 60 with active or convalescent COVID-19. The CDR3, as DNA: TGTGCCAGCAGTTTTTCGAGGGCAGAGACCCAGTACTTC. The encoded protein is CASSFSRAETQYF.